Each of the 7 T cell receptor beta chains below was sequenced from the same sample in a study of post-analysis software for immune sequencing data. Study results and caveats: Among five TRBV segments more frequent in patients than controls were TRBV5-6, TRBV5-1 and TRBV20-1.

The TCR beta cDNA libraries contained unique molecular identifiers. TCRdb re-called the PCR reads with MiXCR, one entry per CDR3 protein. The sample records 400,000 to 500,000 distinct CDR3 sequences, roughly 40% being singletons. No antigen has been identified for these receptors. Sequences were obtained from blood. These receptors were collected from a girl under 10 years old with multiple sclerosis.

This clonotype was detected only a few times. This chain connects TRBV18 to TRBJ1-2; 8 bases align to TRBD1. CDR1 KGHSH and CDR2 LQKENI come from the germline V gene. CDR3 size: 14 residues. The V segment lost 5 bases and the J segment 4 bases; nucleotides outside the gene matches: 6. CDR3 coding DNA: TGTGCCAGCTCATGGGACAGGATCCCCTATGGCTACACCTTC. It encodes CASSWDRIPYGYTF.

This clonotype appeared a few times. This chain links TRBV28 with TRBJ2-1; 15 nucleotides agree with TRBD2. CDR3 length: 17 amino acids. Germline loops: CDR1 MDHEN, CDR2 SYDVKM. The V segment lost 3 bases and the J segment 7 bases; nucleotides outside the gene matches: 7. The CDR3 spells CASSFRSGTSGRNEQFF. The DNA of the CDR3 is TGTGCCAGCAGTTTCCGATCCGGGACTAGCGGGAGGAATGAGCAGTTCTTC.

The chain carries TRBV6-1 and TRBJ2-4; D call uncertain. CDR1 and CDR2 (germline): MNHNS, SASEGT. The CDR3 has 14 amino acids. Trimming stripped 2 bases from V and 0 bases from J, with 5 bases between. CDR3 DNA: TGTGCCAGCAGTGAAAGGGTAGCCAAAAACATTCAGTACTTC. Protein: CASSERVAKNIQYF.

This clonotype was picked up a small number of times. The CDR3, as DNA: TGTGCCAGCAGTTTAGGGGCCGGGATCAACACTGAAGCTTTCTTT. Encoded protein: CASSLGAGINTEAFF. The chain links TRBV28 to TRBJ1-1; a possible D gene is TRBD1 (5 bases). Trimming stripped 2 bases from V and 2 bases from J, with 12 bases between. Looked up from germline, CDR1 is MDHEN and CDR2 is SYDVKM. The CDR3 runs to 15 residues.

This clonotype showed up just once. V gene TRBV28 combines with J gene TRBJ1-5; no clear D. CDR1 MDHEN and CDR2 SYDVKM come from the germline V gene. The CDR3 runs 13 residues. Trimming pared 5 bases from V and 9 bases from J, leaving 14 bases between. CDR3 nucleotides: TGTGCCAGCAGTCTCGACGGAGATCGGCCCCAGCATTTT. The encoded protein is CASSLDGDRPQHF.

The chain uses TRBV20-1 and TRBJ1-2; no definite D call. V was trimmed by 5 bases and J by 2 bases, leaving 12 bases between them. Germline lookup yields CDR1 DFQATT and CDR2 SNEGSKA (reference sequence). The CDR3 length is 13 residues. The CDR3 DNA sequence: TGCAGTGCTCATCAAAGCAGGAACTATGGCTACACCTTC. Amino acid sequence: CSAHQSRNYGYTF.

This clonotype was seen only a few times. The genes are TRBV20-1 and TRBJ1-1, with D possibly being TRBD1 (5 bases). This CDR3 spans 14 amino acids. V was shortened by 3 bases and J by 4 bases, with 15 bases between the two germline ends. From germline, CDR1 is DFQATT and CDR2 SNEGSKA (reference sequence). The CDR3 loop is CSARAGGIGTEAFF. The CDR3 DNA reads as TGCAGTGCTAGGGCCGGGGGGATAGGCACTGAAGCTTTCTTT.